These 25 T cell receptor beta chains came from one sample sequenced in a study of monozygotic twins with inflammatory bowel disease. TCRdb re-called the 5' RACE reads, yielding one record per CDR3 amino acid sequence without DNA. The sample includes approximately 400,000 distinct CDR3 sequences. The sequenced material came from blood. The receptor source for this set is a human donor with ulcerative colitis or Crohn's disease, or a healthy co-twin of an affected twin (not recorded which).

V and J are TRBV24-1 and TRBJ2-5. This CDR3 is built from 13 residues. Germline V gene data show CDR1 as KGHDR and CDR2 as SFDVKD. CDR3 sequence: CATSEGEKQTQYF.

The chain combines TRBV12-5 with TRBJ1-1; TCRdb indicates TRBD1, and absent DNA this call remains unverified. Per the germline V gene, CDR1 is LGHNT and CDR2 is FRNRAP. The CDR3 spans 15 residues. The CDR3 sequence: CASGPWTGGNTEAFF. Complete variable domain (other parts from reference TRBV12-5 and TRBJ1-1): DARVTQTPRHKVTEMGQEVTMRCQPILGHNTVFWYRQTMMQGLELLAYFRNRAPLDDSGMPKDRFSAEMPDATLATLKIQPSEPRDSAVYFCASGPWTGGNTEAFFGQGTRLTVV.

This chain joins TRBV7-3 and TRBJ1-2; TCRdb names TRBD1, which stays unverified in the absence of DNA. CDR1 and CDR2 from the germline V gene are SGHTA and FQGTGA. The CDR3 extends over 15 amino acids. CDR3 amino acids: CASSLMRDIDYGYTF.

CDR3: CASSLSGQLKNSPLHF. The chain joins TRBV27 to TRBJ1-6; TCRdb names TRBD1, which stays unverified in the absence of DNA. The CDR3 totals 16 residues. Germline lookup yields CDR1 MNHEY and CDR2 SMNVEV (reference sequence).

This sequence joins TRBV18 and TRBJ1-5. CDR3 size: 15 residues. Per germline, CDR1 KGHSH and CDR2 LQKENI. The chain's CDR3 is CASSPQGVSNQPQHF.

The V and J genes are TRBV6-1 and TRBJ1-6; the TCRdb D gene call, TRBD1, has no DNA to confirm it. CDR3 size: 14 residues. CDR1 is MNHNS and CDR2 is SASEGT in the germline V gene. CDR3 loop: CASRKGGPSSPLHF.

The chain employs TRBV18 and TRBJ2-2; TCRdb outputs TRBD1, but without DNA this stays unchecked. The CDR3 runs 14 residues. The germline gives CDR1 KGHSH, CDR2 LQKENI. The CDR3 here is CASSRGQNTGELFF.

The chain combines TRBV7-9 with TRBJ2-7; TCRdb proposes TRBD2, but this gene call is untestable without DNA. The CDR3 loop spans 15 amino acids. Germline V CDR1 and CDR2: SEHNR, FQNEAQ (reference sequence). This CDR3 is CASSLGDSSSYEQYF.

The CDR3 loop reads CASSPSPGGEAFF. The rearrangement uses TRBV5-1 and TRBJ1-1. The CDR3 length is 13 residues. Per the germline V gene, CDR1 is SGHRS and CDR2 is YFSETQ.

This chain uses TRBV5-1 with TRBJ2-7. Per the germline V gene, CDR1 is SGHRS and CDR2 is YFSETQ. The CDR3 is 14 residues long. The CDR3 sequence: CASSLEGRLYEQYF.

The chain has TRBV7-7 and TRBJ2-1; TCRdb outputs TRBD2, but without DNA this stays unchecked. The CDR3 has 15 amino acids. Germline CDR1 is SSHAT and CDR2 is FNYEAQ (reference sequence). This CDR3 reads CASSLLAGLYNEQFF.

The V and J genes are TRBV10-3 and TRBJ2-7; TCRdb calls TRBD2, which cannot be checked without DNA. Germline lookup yields CDR1 ENHRY and CDR2 SYGVKD. The CDR3 extends over 12 amino acids. The CDR3 reads CAITSGGTEQYF.

The J gene is TRBJ2-7, the V gene TRBV7-2; TCRdb designates TRBD1, a call that cannot be tested without DNA. The CDR3 is 14 residues long. Germline V gives CDR1 SGHTA, CDR2 FQGNSA. CDR3 residues: CASSLWAGGHEQYF.

The chain is built from TRBV6-5 and TRBJ2-6; TCRdb proposes TRBD1, but this gene call is untestable without DNA. The CDR3 is 17 residues long. Per germline, CDR1 MNHEY and CDR2 SVGAGI. CDR3: CASSYSNSGAGANVLTF.

The chain carries TRBV5-1 and TRBJ2-5. The length of the CDR3 is 11 residues. From germline, CDR1 is SGHRS and CDR2 YFSETQ. This CDR3 reads CASRRTETQYF. Looking up the rest from reference TRBV5-1 and TRBJ2-5 gives the full variable domain: KAGVTQTPRYLIKTRGQQVTLSCSPISGHRSVSWYQQTPGQGLQFLFEYFSETQRNKGNFPGRFSGRQFSNSRSEMNVSTLELGDSALYLCASRRTETQYFGPGTRLLVL.

J is TRBJ2-4 and V is TRBV25-1; the TCRdb call, TRBD1, lacks DNA for checking. Germline CDR1 MGHDK, CDR2 SYGVNS. The CDR3 consists of 14 residues. CDR3 sequence: CASIPDDSRDIQYF.

The rearrangement links TRBV19 to TRBJ2-2; TCRdb gives TRBD2 as the D gene, but with no DNA this cannot be confirmed. The CDR3 spans 14 residues. CDR1 is LNHDA, CDR2 SQIVND, per germline (reference sequence). CDR3 residues: CASSIGPAGGELFF.

The chain employs TRBV7-3 and TRBJ2-3; there is no DNA to check the TCRdb D call of TRBD2. Germline values: CDR1 SGHTA, CDR2 FQGTGA. The CDR3 extends over 16 amino acids. CDR3 loop: CASSLKSGGFPDTQYF.

This chain uses TRBV18 with TRBJ2-7. The germline CDR1 and CDR2 sequences are KGHSH and LQKENI. CDR3 size: 15 residues. The CDR3 reads CASSPWGGAGNEQYF.

The V gene is TRBV18, the J gene TRBJ1-1; TCRdb gives TRBD1 as the D gene, but with no DNA this cannot be confirmed. The CDR3 spans 14 residues. Germline lookup yields CDR1 KGHSH and CDR2 LQKENI. The CDR3 region is CASSLDRVGTEAFF. The complete variable domain, with remaining parts taken from reference TRBV18 and TRBJ1-1, reads NAGVMQNPRHLVRRRGQEARLRCSPMKGHSHVYWYRQLPEEGLKFMVYLQKENIIDESGMPKERFSAEFPKEGPSILRIQQVVRGDSAAYFCASSLDRVGTEAFFGQGTRLTVV.

The chain is built from TRBV6-6 and TRBJ2-7. The V gene's germline CDR1 is MNHNY and CDR2 SVGAGI (reference sequence). The CDR3 consists of 14 residues. Here the CDR3 reads CASSYVDDSYEQYF.

The chain links TRBV7-2 to TRBJ1-1; TCRdb returns TRBD1, unconfirmable since there is no DNA. This CDR3 has 17 residues. Germline V gene sequence: CDR1 SGHTA, CDR2 FQGNSA. CDR3 in amino acids: CASSPGTGALRTPEAFF.

The chain links TRBV5-1 to TRBJ2-7; TCRdb gives TRBD1 as the D gene, but with no DNA this cannot be confirmed. This CDR3 spans 14 amino acids. CDR1 is SGHRS, CDR2 YFSETQ, per germline. CDR3 region: CASSWGTGGYEQYF.

The rearrangement uses TRBV12-3 or TRBV12-4 and TRBJ2-7; the D call of TRBD1 rests on TCRdb alone, since no DNA is present to check it. This CDR3 is built from 14 residues. The CDR3 spells CASSSGQLYYEQYF.

The gene calls are TRBV7-2 and TRBJ1-2; TCRdb outputs TRBD1, but without DNA this stays unchecked. Germline V gene lookup returns CDR1 SGHTA and CDR2 FQGNSA. This CDR3 contains 13 residues. This CDR3 is CASSLGQIYGYTF.